This T cell receptor beta chain was captured in a study of T cells in Graves' hyperthyroidism and ophthalmopathy. This clonotype was detected only a few times. TCR beta CDR3 regions were amplified from RNA transcripts. A first-round RT-PCR of the TCR CDR3 used the HTBI primer set. Each CDR3 protein gets one entry after TCRdb re-called the multiplex PCR reads with MiXCR. The sample has around 600,000 distinct CDR3 sequences; roughly 15% are singletons. The CDR3 has 12 amino acids. Deletions cut 6 bases from V and 9 bases from J, with 17 bases between. The V gene's germline CDR1 is DFQATT and CDR2 SNEGSKA (reference sequence).

This receptor was obtained from a woman aged 45-65 years with Graves' ophthalmopathy. V is TRBV20-1 and J is TRBJ1-2; no definite D call. Sequenced: blood. The CDR3 loop reads CSAPDRTTSYTF. The DNA of the CDR3 is TGCAGTGCGCCGGACCGAACAACGAGCTACACCTTC.